This note documents a single TCR beta chain sequence. There is no known antigen for this receptor. No much larger clone is present one base from it, and per-base qualities are unavailable. For repertoire sequencing, the TCR beta CDR3 regions were amplified from RNA transcripts. The first round was an RT-PCR using HTBI primers with the Qiagen OneStep RT-PCR kit, and this first round was followed by a second-round multiplex PCR, then size selection and purification. The libraries underwent paired-end sequencing with 100 bp reads on an Illumina HiSeq2000. The original methods were these. SOAPnuke was used to process the reads, removing any read that contained adapters or uncalled bases, had a mean Phred below 15, or lacked an exact match to the constant primer or identifier. COPE v1.2.5 was used to merge high-quality paired reads. Each unique nucleotide sequence was treated as a clonotype, and MiTCR v1.1 was used to align the clonotypes to the IMGT TRB V, D and J references. The analysis was limited to V-J combinations with a frequency above 0.0001, which together covered more than 98% of repertoires. A TCR clonal expansion and chaos score per V-J combination was defined as the ratio of F50 clonal expansion to chaos observed in the TCRdist matrix. Welch's t-statistics and random forest were used to reduce features to about a dozen V-J combinations, which were fed into a naive Bayes classifier. Thyroid-blood repertoire similarity was quantified with the Morisita-Horn index. TCRdb ran its own pipeline on the public reads, namely fastp trimming at Q25 and MiXCR clone calling, and kept in-frame beta chains. Duplicate CDR3 protein sequences are folded into a single record with the most common DNA and genes. These V and J calls are TCRdb output, not the study's own analysis. This sample holds about 1.1 million distinct CDR3 sequences; about 40% were observed only once. Roughly 11% of the sample is taken by the ten largest.

The source of the sample is a study of Graves' ophthalmopathy and Graves' hyperthyroidism (dated by TCRdb to the late 2010s). Context from the whole study: Stable hyperthyroidism was defined as no progression to ophthalmopathy within 18 months of follow-up. In total, around 130 blood samples were TCR-sequenced: some 43 ophthalmopathy, 80 or so hyperthyroidism and approximately 17 hyperthyroidism-to-ophthalmopathy patients. A discovery set of 100 or so patients (43 ophthalmopathy, under 65 stable hyperthyroidism) was enrolled to explore V-J signatures distinguishing ophthalmopathy from hyperthyroidism. Following sample collection, hyperthyroidism patients were given methimazole at a starting dose of 30 mg daily, and ophthalmopathy patients were given high-dose intravenous methylprednisolone. The study used signatures of the TCR beta repertoire to tell Graves' ophthalmopathy apart from Graves' hyperthyroidism and to predict which patients would progress to ophthalmopathy. T-cell repertoires of thyroid tissue and blood were compared in about 6 hyperthyroidism patients. An independent validation cohort was composed of about 20 hyperthyroidism patients and 17 patients who later progressed from hyperthyroidism to ophthalmopathy. Study-level results and caveats: In validation, the model predicted ophthalmopathy progression with about 70% sensitivity and 72.22% specificity; some 13 predicted patients were CT-confirmed with GO in a median of approximately 6.5 months. No statistical method was used to set the sample size in advance, and the investigators knew which group each participant was assigned to. Most of the expanded thyroid clonotypes with a frequency above 0.001 were also detected in blood, and it was suggested that the thyroid immune response may be reflected by blood repertoires. Ophthalmopathy was separated from stable hyperthyroidism by the 13-signature model with just under 90% sensitivity and 81% to 84% specificity in cross-validation and with 80%/75% in the test set.

The germline V gene gives CDR1 as SGHTS and CDR2 as YDEGEE. The CDR3 sequence holds 16 residues, the cysteine and phenylalanine included. CDR3 DNA only is kept here, 48 bases in frame from base 1. Trimming removed 0 bases from V and 6 bases from J, leaving 19 bases between the germline ends. Hyperthyroidism patients were newly diagnosed, with disease duration under 2 months, and aged 18 to 65 years. Anyone with other autoimmune diseases, uncontrolled infections, pregnancy or lactation was excluded from the study. Diagnosis relied on clinical symptoms, serum thyroxine, TRAb, thyroid ultrasound and orbital computed tomography. Total RNA was extracted using Trizol reagent, and RNA quality was checked on an Agilent 2100 Bioanalyzer.

Sequenced sample: peripheral blood or thyroid tissue (not recorded which). The source of this sequence is an adult man with Graves' hyperthyroidism. This receptor chain uses TRBV5-8 and TRBJ2-7; matching of 6 bases hints at TRBD2 as the D gene. The DNA is TGTGCCAGCAGCTTGGGTGCCGGGAGTTTCAATGGCGAGCAGTACTTC. Its product reads: CASSLGAGSFNGEQYF. The entire variable domain, with the stretches around the CDR3 drawn from the reference TRBV5-8 and TRBJ2-7 proteins, is EAGVTQSPTHLIKTRGQQATLRCSPISGHTSVYWYQQALGLGLQFLLWYDEGEERNRGNFPPRFSGRQFPNYSSELNVNALELEDSALYLCASSLGAGSFNGEQYFGPGTRLTVT.